These T cell receptor beta chains were read from a single sample in a study of blood T cells in healthy people across ages. TCRdb fed the 5' RACE reads into MiXCR, producing one record per CDR3 protein. Of about 1 million distinct CDR3 sequences in the sample, 35% to 50% were seen once. Sequencing used blood. These receptor sequences come from a woman in her sixties or seventies in good health. Both conserved end residues are part of each CDR3. D genes are given only for firm matches. A row's size may be missing; if present it is once, few, many or a size class.

v_call: TRBV14; j_call: TRBJ2-1; clone_size: NA; d_call: NA; cdr3_aa: CASSQESDPVPRGYNEQFF; cdr3_nt: TGTGCCAGCAGCCAAGAGTCCGATCCCGTCCCGAGGGGATACAATGAGCAGTTCTTC
v_call: TRBV4-1; j_call: TRBJ1-2; clone_size: few; d_call: NA; cdr3_aa: CASSQPTAGRLYGYTF; cdr3_nt: TGCGCCAGCAGCCAACCAACCGCCGGGCGCCTATATGGCTACACCTTC
v_call: TRBV19; j_call: TRBJ1-1; clone_size: NA; d_call: NA; cdr3_aa: CASRTLTAGTEAFF; cdr3_nt: TGTGCCAGTAGGACGCTGACAGCTGGAACTGAAGCTTTCTTT
v_call: TRBV5-6; j_call: TRBJ2-5; clone_size: NA; d_call: NA; cdr3_aa: CASSLRLTIQTQYF; cdr3_nt: TGTGCCAGCAGCCTTAGGCTGACGATACAGACCCAGTACTTC
v_call: TRBV27; j_call: TRBJ1-5; clone_size: NA; d_call: NA; cdr3_aa: CASSLWGGGQPQHF; cdr3_nt: TGTGCCAGCAGTTTATGGGGAGGGGGTCAGCCCCAGCATTTT
v_call: TRBV28; j_call: TRBJ2-1; clone_size: NA; d_call: NA; cdr3_aa: CASSPGDIRDEQFF; cdr3_nt: TGTGCCAGCAGTCCTGGGGATATACGGGATGAGCAGTTCTTC
v_call: TRBV12-3/TRBV12-4; j_call: TRBJ1-6; clone_size: NA; d_call: TRBD1; cdr3_aa: CASSPDRGPSNSPLHF; cdr3_nt: TGTGCCAGCAGCCCAGACAGGGGCCCTAGCAATTCACCCCTCCACTTT
v_call: TRBV20-1; j_call: TRBJ2-1; clone_size: NA; d_call: TRBD2; cdr3_aa: CSSPNPAGGPSEQFF; cdr3_nt: TGCAGTTCCCCGAACCCGGCGGGAGGGCCAAGTGAGCAGTTCTTC
v_call: TRBV25-1; j_call: TRBJ2-7; clone_size: many; d_call: TRBD2; cdr3_aa: CASSVAGTYEQYF; cdr3_nt: TGTGCCAGCAGTGTAGCGGGAACCTACGAGCAGTACTTC
v_call: TRBV29-1; j_call: TRBJ2-1; clone_size: NA; d_call: NA; cdr3_aa: CSVARGYNEQFF; cdr3_nt: TGCAGCGTTGCGAGGGGCTACAATGAGCAGTTCTTC
v_call: TRBV2; j_call: TRBJ2-5; clone_size: NA; d_call: NA; cdr3_aa: CASSETAWGEQYF; cdr3_nt: TGTGCCAGCAGTGAGACGGCTTGGGGGGAGCAGTACTTC